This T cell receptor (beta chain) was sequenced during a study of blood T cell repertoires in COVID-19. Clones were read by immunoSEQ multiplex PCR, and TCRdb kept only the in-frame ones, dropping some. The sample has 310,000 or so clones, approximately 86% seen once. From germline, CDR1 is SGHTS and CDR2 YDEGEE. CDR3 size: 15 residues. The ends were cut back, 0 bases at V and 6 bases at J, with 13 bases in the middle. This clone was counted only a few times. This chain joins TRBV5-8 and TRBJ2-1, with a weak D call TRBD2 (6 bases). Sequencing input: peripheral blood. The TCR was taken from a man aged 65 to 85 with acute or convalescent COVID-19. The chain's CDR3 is CASSLGLGPGNEQFF. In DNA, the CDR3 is TGTGCCAGCAGCTTGGGACTAGGACCAGGCAATGAGCAGTTCTTC. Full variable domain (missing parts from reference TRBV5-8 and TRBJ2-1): EAGVTQSPTHLIKTRGQQATLRCSPISGHTSVYWYQQALGLGLQFLLWYDEGEERNRGNFPPRFSGRQFPNYSSELNVNALELEDSALYLCASSLGLGPGNEQFFGPGTRLTVL.